What follows are 25 T cell receptor beta chains derived from one specimen sequenced in a study of blood T cells in healthy people across ages. Alongside a J-beta primer mix, a sample-barcoded 5' primer served in a second PCR lasting roughly 6 to 11 cycles. TCRdb fed the 5' RACE reads into MiXCR, producing one record per CDR3 protein. This sample has 1.5 million or so distinct CDR3 sequences, with approximately 43% found just once. The sequencing sample was made of blood. These receptors originate from a woman aged 18-35 years in good health.

The chain combines TRBV3-1 with TRBJ2-2, with TRBD1 identical over 10 bases. Trimming removed 1 base from V and 8 bases from J; junction bases left unmatched: 7. The germline CDR1 and CDR2 sequences are LGHDT and YNNKEL (reference sequence). This CDR3 comprises 16 residues. CDR3 protein: CASSQGPGTGEGELFF. In nucleotides, the CDR3 is TGTGCCAGCAGCCAAGGCCCCGGGACAGGGGAGGGGGAGCTGTTTTTT.

The chain employs TRBV4-1 and TRBJ2-5; 7 positions agree with TRBD1. CDR3 length: 15 amino acids. Per the germline V gene, CDR1 is MGHRA and CDR2 is YSYEKL. The J segment lost 1 base and the V segment lost 1 base, leaving 3 bases of the junction unmatched. This CDR3 is CASSQAGTVQETQYF. CDR3 bases: TGCGCCAGCAGCCAAGCCGGGACAGTCCAAGAGACCCAGTACTTC.

This chain's CDR3 is CASAIVYNEQFF. For the CDR3, the DNA is TGTGCCTCCGCGATTGTTTACAATGAGCAGTTCTTC. This rearrangement joins TRBV7-9 to TRBJ2-1, with unresolved D. The V end was cut by 11 bases, the J end by 4 bases, with 12 bases between. Germline-derived CDR1 and CDR2 are SEHNR and FQNEAQ (reference sequence). The CDR3 spans 12 residues. The variable domain in full, completed from reference TRBV7-9 and TRBJ2-1, reads DTGVSQNPRHKITKRGQNVTFRCDPISEHNRLYWYRQTLGQGPEFLTYFQNEAQLEKSRLLSDRFSAERPKGSFSTLEIQRTEQGDSAMYLCASAIVYNEQFFGPGTRLTVL.

The chain employs TRBV20-1 and TRBJ2-1; TRBD2 aligns across 8 bases. From germline, CDR1 is DFQATT and CDR2 SNEGSKA (reference sequence). The CDR3 runs to 14 residues. V gave up 6 bases and J gave up 9 bases; unmatched junction bases: 13. The CDR3 region is CSAPRREGGSEQFF. The DNA of the CDR3 is TGCAGTGCCCCGCGTCGGGAGGGCGGAAGTGAGCAGTTCTTC.

This clonotype has a handful of counts. The junction does not match germline at one end; this may be a read error. The chain has TRBV20-1 and TRBJ2-7; D call uncertain. CDR1 and CDR2 from the germline V gene are DFQATT and SNEGSKA (reference sequence). The CDR3 loop spans 13 amino acids. The CDR3 DNA follows: TGCAGCGCTAGACCACTGAGTAGCTACGAGCAGTACTTC. Residues: CSARPLSSYEQYF.

V and J are TRBV12-3 or TRBV12-4 and TRBJ1-2; tentative D call: TRBD1 (5 bases). Between the trimmed V and J ends, which lost 6 bases and 6 bases, there was a span of 17 bases. The CDR3 spans 14 residues. The chain's CDR3 is CASSRQEGSNGYTF. Here the CDR3 DNA reads TGTGCCAGCAGCCGGCAGGAGGGGTCTAATGGCTACACCTTC.

This sequence joins TRBV6-6 and TRBJ2-1; D ambiguous. The germline V gene has CDR1 MNHNY and CDR2 SVGAGI (reference sequence). The CDR3 has 16 residues. Trimming stripped 2 bases from V and 6 bases from J, with 17 bases between. This chain's CDR3 is CASSYPRGSTGNEQFF. CDR3 DNA: TGTGCCAGCAGTTACCCCCGCGGCTCCACGGGCAATGAGCAGTTCTTC.

This rearrangement joins TRBV7-9 to TRBJ2-3, with 8 bases fitting TRBD1. Per the germline V gene, CDR1 is SEHNR and CDR2 is FQNEAQ (reference sequence). CDR3 length: 16 residues. J gave up 0 bases and V 1 base, and 3 bases lay outside the gene matches. In DNA, the CDR3 is TGTGCCAGCAGCTTAGTTGGGGACAGGAGCACAGATACGCAGTATTTT. Translated, it gives CASSLVGDRSTDTQYF. Using reference TRBV7-9 and TRBJ2-3 for the parts outside the CDR3, the full variable domain is DTGVSQNPRHKITKRGQNVTFRCDPISEHNRLYWYRQTLGQGPEFLTYFQNEAQLEKSRLLSDRFSAERPKGSFSTLEIQRTEQGDSAMYLCASSLVGDRSTDTQYFGPGTRLTVL.

The genes are TRBV5-1 and TRBJ2-1; TRBD2 aligns across 13 bases. CDR1 is SGHRS, CDR2 YFSETQ, per germline. The CDR3 is 17 amino acids. V was pared by 4 bases and J by 8 bases, with 12 bases of the junction left unmatched. This chain's CDR3 is CASSPPRTSGSAHEQFF. The CDR3 DNA follows: TGCGCCAGCAGCCCACCCAGGACTAGCGGGAGTGCCCATGAGCAGTTCTTC.

The V call is TRBV5-1, the J call TRBJ2-1; the D gene is possibly TRBD2 (6 bases). Germline-derived CDR1 and CDR2 are SGHRS and YFSETQ. V lost 5 bases to trimming and J lost 2 bases, with 17 bases between them. There are 16 residues in the CDR3. The CDR3 is CASRLNAGNPYNEQFF. CDR3 DNA sequence: TGCGCCAGCAGACTTAACGCGGGGAATCCCTACAATGAGCAGTTCTTC.

The J gene is TRBJ1-1, the V gene TRBV29-1; D is unclear. The CDR3 loop spans 14 amino acids. Between the trimmed V and J ends, which lost 4 bases and 8 bases, there was a span of 20 bases. Germline loops: CDR1 SQVTM, CDR2 ANQGSEA. The CDR3, as DNA: TGCAGCGTTGTGGGAGGATTGTCTACAGCAGAAGCTTTCTTT. This sequence encodes CSVVGGLSTAEAFF.

The chain recombines TRBV20-1 with TRBJ2-3, with D perhaps matching TRBD2 (6 bases). Germline loops: CDR1 DFQATT, CDR2 SNEGSKA (reference sequence). The CDR3 spans 18 residues. V shed 6 bases and J shed 0 bases, with 25 bases lying between them. The DNA of the CDR3 is TGCAGTGCCCCAAAACCCGGGATTAGCGGACTCAGCACAGATACGCAGTATTTT. Translated, it gives CSAPKPGISGLSTDTQYF.

The rearrangement links TRBV7-2 to TRBJ2-3, with a tentative D call TRBD2 (5 bases). The CDR3 covers 18 residues. Germline V gene lookup returns CDR1 SGHTA and CDR2 FQGNSA. The V end lost 1 base, the J end lost 0 bases, and 17 bases lay between the germline ends. CDR3 in amino acids: CASSLGGSRAPSTDTQYF. CDR3 in DNA: TGTGCCAGCAGCTTAGGGGGTTCGCGGGCGCCTAGCACAGATACGCAGTATTTT. The whole variable domain, filled in from reference TRBV7-2 and TRBJ2-3, reads GAGVSQSPSNKVTEKGKDVELRCDPISGHTALYWYRQSLGQGLEFLIYFQGNSAPDKSGLPSDRFSAERTGGSVSTLTIQRTQQEDSAVYLCASSLGGSRAPSTDTQYFGPGTRLTVL.

The chain recombines TRBV20-1 with TRBJ2-5; 10 bases align to TRBD1. Judging by the DNA end, TRBJ2-7 fits better; the J call may be wrong. The germline gives CDR1 DFQATT, CDR2 SNEGSKA (reference sequence). The CDR3 has 15 residues. The CDR3: CSARDRDRGSDEQYF. CDR3 nucleotide sequence: TGCAGTGCTAGAGATCGGGACAGGGGCTCGGACGAGCAGTACTTC.

In this sample, this clonotype turned up once. This sequence joins TRBV21-1 and TRBJ1-1. TRBV21-1 is listed as a pseudogene. The CDR3 totals 17 residues. CDR3 sequence (DNA): TGTGCCAGCAGCAAAACGGGGTCAGTGAGGGTTAACACTGAAGCTTTCTTT. As protein: CASSKTGSVRVNTEAFF.

This clonotype appeared many times. The chain's CDR3 is CAISVSADTQYF. CDR3 sequence (DNA): TGTGCCATCAGTGTTTCGGCAGATACGCAGTATTTT. J is TRBJ2-3 and V is TRBV10-3; D gene unclear. The CDR3 runs to 12 residues. Per germline, CDR1 ENHRY and CDR2 SYGVKD. Trimming cost V 4 bases and J 4 bases, with 6 bases left between them.

This sequence joins TRBV29-1 and TRBJ2-2, with D uncertain. The CDR3 covers 12 residues. V was pared by 3 bases and J by 6 bases, with 8 bases between. The germline gives CDR1 SQVTM, CDR2 ANQGSEA. CDR3 sequence: CSVEGLAGELFF. The CDR3 nucleotides are TGCAGCGTTGAGGGTTTGGCCGGGGAGCTGTTTTTT.

This clonotype has a handful of counts. The chain carries TRBV4-3 and TRBJ2-5; either TRBD1 or TRBD2 may fit D (5 bases each). V gave up 0 bases and J gave up 9 bases, with 11 bases separating them. The CDR3 has 13 residues. The germline V gene encodes CDR1 LGHNA and CDR2 YSLEER. CDR3 sequence: CASSQDILGAQYF. CDR3 DNA: TGCGCCAGCAGCCAAGATATTTTGGGGGCCCAGTACTTC.

This clonotype turned up a few times. V and J are TRBV9 and TRBJ2-1, with 7 bases that match TRBD1. The germline V gene has CDR1 SGDLS and CDR2 YYNGEE. Trimming took 4 bases from V and 3 from J; bases not matched to a gene: 7. The CDR3 contains 15 residues. CDR3 nucleotides: TGTGCCAGCAGCTCAAACAGGGGCCGCTACAATGAGCAGTTCTTC. This sequence encodes CASSSNRGRYNEQFF.

Details on this clonotype: One end of the junction is discordant with germline, which a read error may explain. CDR3 loop: CASNQDRVDYEQYF. The CDR3, as DNA: TGCGCCAGCAACCAAGATCGGGTAGACTACGAGCAGTACTTC. The gene calls are TRBV4-3 and TRBJ2-7; D is uncertain. The germline V gene encodes CDR1 LGHNA and CDR2 YSLEER. This CDR3 has 14 amino acids.

This clonotype was observed a handful of times. V gene TRBV9 combines with J gene TRBJ2-2; a weak D match, TRBD1 (6 bases). Trimming took 0 bases from V and 5 from J, leaving 11 bases between them. From germline, CDR1 is SGDLS and CDR2 YYNGEE. The CDR3 extends over 15 amino acids. DNA of the CDR3: TGTGCCAGCAGCGTAGGGACAGCAAGTACCGGGGAGCTGTTTTTT. Translated, it gives CASSVGTASTGELFF.

This clonotype was found once. The V and J genes are TRBV28 and TRBJ2-4; 8 bases agree with TRBD2. TRBJ2-5 matches the DNA end more closely, so the J call is doubtful. Germline V lookup: CDR1 MDHEN, CDR2 SYDVKM. The CDR3 is 15 amino acids. The CDR3 nucleotides are TGTGCCAGCAGTTACACCGGGACTAGGGGCGAGACCCAGTACTTC. It codes for CASSYTGTRGETQYF.

This clonotype was detected only once. This chain connects TRBV5-1 to TRBJ2-1; 9 positions agree with TRBD1. V trimming: 2 bases; J trimming: 9 bases; junction bases outside the gene matches: 15. Per the germline V gene, CDR1 is SGHRS and CDR2 is YFSETQ. The CDR3 is 17 amino acids. CDR3 DNA sequence: TGCGCCAGCAGCTTTAATCCTGGACAGGGGAAGAAGGGTGAGCAGTTCTTC. Protein sequence: CASSFNPGQGKKGEQFF.

This clonotype has a handful of counts. V is TRBV3-1 and J is TRBJ1-1, with a tentative D call TRBD1 (6 bases). CDR1 is LGHDT, CDR2 YNNKEL, per germline (reference sequence). The CDR3 is 15 amino acids. The V and J ends lost 4 bases and 0 bases respectively, with 12 bases between them. The CDR3 region is CASSRPGQLNTEAFF. CDR3 sequence (DNA): TGTGCCAGCAGCCGGCCGGGACAATTGAACACTGAAGCTTTCTTT. The whole variable domain, remainder taken from reference TRBV3-1 and TRBJ1-1, is DTAVSQTPKYLVTQMGNDKSIKCEQNLGHDTMYWYKQDSKKFLKIMFSYNNKELIINETVPNRFSPKSPDKAHLNLHINSLELGDSAVYFCASSRPGQLNTEAFFGQGTRLTVV.

The chain is built from TRBV6-5 and TRBJ2-1; TRBD2 matches at 8 bases. This CDR3 contains 12 residues. Germline trimming cut 8 bases from V and 13 bases from J; bases unmatched to any gene: 10. Germline-derived CDR1 and CDR2 are MNHEY and SVGAGI. The CDR3: CASGRAGGGQFF. As DNA, the CDR3 is TGTGCCAGCGGGAGGGCGGGGGGCGGTCAGTTCTTC.